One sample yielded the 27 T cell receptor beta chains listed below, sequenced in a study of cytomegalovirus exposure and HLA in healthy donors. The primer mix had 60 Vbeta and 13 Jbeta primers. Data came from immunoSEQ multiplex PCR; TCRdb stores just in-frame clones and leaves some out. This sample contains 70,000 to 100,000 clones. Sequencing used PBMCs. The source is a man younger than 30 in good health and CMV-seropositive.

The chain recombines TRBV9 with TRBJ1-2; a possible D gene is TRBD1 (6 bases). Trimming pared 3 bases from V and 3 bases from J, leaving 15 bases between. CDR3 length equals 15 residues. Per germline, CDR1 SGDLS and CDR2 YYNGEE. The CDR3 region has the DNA TGTGCCAGCAGCGGATGGACAGATGCCGACTATGGCTACACCTTC. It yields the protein CASSGWTDADYGYTF. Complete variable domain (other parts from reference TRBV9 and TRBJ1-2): DSGVTQTPKHLITATGQRVTLRCSPRSGDLSVYWYQQSLDQGLQFLIQYYNGEERAKGNILERFSAQQFPDLHSELNLSSLELGDSALYFCASSGWTDADYGYTFGSGTRLTVV.

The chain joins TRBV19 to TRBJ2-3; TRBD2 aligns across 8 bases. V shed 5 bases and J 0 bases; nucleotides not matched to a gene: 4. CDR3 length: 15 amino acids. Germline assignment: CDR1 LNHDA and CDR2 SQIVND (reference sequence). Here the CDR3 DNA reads TGTGCCAGTAGTTCGGGACTAGTGAGCACAGATACGCAGTATTTT. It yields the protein CASSSGLVSTDTQYF. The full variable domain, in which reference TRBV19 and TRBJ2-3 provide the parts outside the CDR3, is DGGITQSPKYLFRKEGQNVTLSCEQNLNHDAMYWYRQDPGQGLRLIYYSQIVNDFQKGDIAEGYSVSREKKESFPLTVTSAQKNPTAFYLCASSSGLVSTDTQYFGPGTRLTVL.

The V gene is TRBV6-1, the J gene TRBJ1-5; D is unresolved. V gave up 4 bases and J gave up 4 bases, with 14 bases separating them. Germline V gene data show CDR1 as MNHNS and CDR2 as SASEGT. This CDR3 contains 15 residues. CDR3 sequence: CASSAKWERNQPQHF. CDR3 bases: TGTGCCAGCAGTGCAAAGTGGGAGCGTAATCAGCCCCAGCATTTT.

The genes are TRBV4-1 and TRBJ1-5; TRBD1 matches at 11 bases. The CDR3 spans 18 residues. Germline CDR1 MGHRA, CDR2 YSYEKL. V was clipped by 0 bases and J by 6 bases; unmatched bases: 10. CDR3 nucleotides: TGCGCCAGCAGCCAAGAAGGTTTCCGGACAGGGGGCCTTCAGCCCCAGCATTTT. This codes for CASSQEGFRTGGLQPQHF.

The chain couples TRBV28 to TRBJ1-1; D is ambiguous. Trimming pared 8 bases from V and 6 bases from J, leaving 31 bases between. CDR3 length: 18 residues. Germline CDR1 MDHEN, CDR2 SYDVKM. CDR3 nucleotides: TGTGCCAGCCGCCACCCGGCGGCAGCCACTCAGAGGTTCGCTGAAGCTTTCTTT. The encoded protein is CASRHPAAATQRFAEAFF.

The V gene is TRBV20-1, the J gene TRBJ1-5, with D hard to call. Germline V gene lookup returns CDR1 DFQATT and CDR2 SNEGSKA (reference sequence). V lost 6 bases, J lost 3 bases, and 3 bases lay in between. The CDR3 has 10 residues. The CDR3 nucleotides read TGCAGTGCCAACAATCAGCCCCAGCATTTT. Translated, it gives CSANNQPQHF.

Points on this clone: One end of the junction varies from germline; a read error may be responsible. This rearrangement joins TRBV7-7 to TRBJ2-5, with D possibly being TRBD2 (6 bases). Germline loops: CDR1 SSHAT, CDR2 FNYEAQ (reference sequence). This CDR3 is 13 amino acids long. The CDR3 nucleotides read TGTGCTAGCAGCTTGGACTATCAAGAGACCCAGTACTTC. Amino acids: CASSLDYQETQYF.

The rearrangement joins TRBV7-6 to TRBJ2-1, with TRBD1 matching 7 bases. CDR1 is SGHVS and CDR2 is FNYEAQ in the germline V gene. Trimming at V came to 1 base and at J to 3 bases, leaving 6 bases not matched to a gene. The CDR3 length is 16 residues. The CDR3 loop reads CASSLGPGGHYNEQFF. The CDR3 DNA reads TGTGCCAGCAGCTTAGGACCAGGGGGTCACTACAATGAGCAGTTCTTC.

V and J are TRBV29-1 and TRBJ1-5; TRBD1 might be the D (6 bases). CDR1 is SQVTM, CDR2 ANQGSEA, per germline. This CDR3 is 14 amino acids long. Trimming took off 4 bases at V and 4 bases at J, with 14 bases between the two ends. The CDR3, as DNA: TGCAGCGTTGGTGTCGGGGGGGCGAATCAGCCCCAGCATTTT. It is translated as CSVGVGGANQPQHF.

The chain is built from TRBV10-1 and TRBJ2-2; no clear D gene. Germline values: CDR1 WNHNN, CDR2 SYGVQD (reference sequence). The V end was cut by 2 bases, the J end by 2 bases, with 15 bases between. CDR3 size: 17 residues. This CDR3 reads CASSEIGSRSNTGELFF. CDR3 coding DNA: TGCGCCAGCAGTGAGATTGGATCGCGGAGTAACACCGGGGAGCTGTTTTTT.

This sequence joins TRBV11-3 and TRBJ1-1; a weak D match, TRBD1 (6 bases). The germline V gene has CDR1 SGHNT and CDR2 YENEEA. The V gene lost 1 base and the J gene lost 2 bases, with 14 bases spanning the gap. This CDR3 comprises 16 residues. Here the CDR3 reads CASSLAGRGPNTEAFF. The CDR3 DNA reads TGTGCCAGCAGCTTAGCCGGCAGGGGCCCAAACACTGAAGCTTTCTTT.

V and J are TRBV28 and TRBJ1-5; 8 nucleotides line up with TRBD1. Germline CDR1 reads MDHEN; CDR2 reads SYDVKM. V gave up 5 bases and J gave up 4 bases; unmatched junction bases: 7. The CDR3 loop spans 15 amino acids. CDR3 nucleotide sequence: TGTGCCAGCAGTCTTGACAGGGGTGGGAATCAGCCCCAGCATTTT. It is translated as CASSLDRGGNQPQHF.

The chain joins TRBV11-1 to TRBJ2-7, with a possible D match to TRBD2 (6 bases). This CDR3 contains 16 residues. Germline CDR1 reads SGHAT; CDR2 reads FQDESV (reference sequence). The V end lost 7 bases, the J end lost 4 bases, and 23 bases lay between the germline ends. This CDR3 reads CASTPGGREFLYEQYF. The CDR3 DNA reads TGTGCCAGCACCCCCGGAGGACGGGAGTTTTTGTACGAGCAGTACTTC.

CDR3 residues: CASSIPGATYEQYF. In nucleotides, the CDR3 is TGCGCCAGCAGCATCCCAGGGGCGACCTACGAGCAGTACTTC. The V and J genes are TRBV5-1 and TRBJ2-7, with a tentative D call TRBD1 (6 bases). The CDR3 is 14 amino acids. CDR1 is SGHRS, CDR2 YFSETQ, per germline. The ends were cut back, 4 bases at V and 2 bases at J, with 13 bases in the middle.

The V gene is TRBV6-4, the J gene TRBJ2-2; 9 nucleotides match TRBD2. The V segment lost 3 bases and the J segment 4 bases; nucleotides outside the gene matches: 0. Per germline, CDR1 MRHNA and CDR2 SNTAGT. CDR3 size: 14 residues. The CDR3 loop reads CASSEAGGTGELFF. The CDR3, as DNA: TGTGCCAGCAGTGAAGCGGGGGGCACCGGGGAGCTGTTTTTT.

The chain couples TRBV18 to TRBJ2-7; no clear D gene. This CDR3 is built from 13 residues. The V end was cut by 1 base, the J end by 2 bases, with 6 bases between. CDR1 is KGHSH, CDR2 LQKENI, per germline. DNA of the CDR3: TGTGCCAGCTCACCACGAAGCGCCTACGAGCAGTACTTC. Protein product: CASSPRSAYEQYF.

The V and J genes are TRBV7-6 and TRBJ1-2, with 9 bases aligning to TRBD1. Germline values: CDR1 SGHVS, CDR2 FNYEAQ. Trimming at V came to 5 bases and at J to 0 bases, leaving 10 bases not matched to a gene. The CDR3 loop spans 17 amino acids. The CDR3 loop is CASSATGTGTPNYGYTF. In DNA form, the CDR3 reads TGTGCCAGCAGCGCGACCGGGACAGGGACTCCTAACTATGGCTACACCTTC.

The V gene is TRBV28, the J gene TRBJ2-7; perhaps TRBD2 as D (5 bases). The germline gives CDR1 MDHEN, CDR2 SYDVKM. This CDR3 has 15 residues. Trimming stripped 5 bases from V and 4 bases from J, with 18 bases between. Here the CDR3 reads CASSESPRTQYEQYF. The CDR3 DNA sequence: TGTGCCAGCAGTGAGAGTCCGCGGACTCAGTACGAGCAGTACTTC.

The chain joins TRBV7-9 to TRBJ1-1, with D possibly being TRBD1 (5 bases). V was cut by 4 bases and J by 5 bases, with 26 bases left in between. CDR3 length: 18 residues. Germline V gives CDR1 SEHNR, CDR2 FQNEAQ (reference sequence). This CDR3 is CASSSPSQGYVVGTEAFF. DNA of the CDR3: TGTGCCAGCAGCTCACCTAGTCAGGGTTACGTGGTGGGTACTGAAGCTTTCTTT.

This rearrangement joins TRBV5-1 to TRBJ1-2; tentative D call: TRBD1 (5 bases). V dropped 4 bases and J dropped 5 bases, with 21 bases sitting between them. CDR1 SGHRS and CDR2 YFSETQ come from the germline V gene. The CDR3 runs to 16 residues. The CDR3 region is CASSPGGSFGGYGYTF. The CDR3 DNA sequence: TGCGCCAGCAGCCCCGGGGGTTCCTTTGGCGGGTATGGCTACACCTTC. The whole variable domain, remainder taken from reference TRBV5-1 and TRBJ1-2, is KAGVTQTPRYLIKTRGQQVTLSCSPISGHRSVSWYQQTPGQGLQFLFEYFSETQRNKGNFPGRFSGRQFSNSRSEMNVSTLELGDSALYLCASSPGGSFGGYGYTFGSGTRLTVV.

The CDR3 DNA is TGTGCCAGCAGTCCATCCGGGACTAGCGCATACGAGCAGTACTTC. This codes for CASSPSGTSAYEQYF. The rearrangement uses TRBV6-1 and TRBJ2-7, with 10 nucleotides matching TRBD2. V gave up 5 bases and J gave up 4 bases; unmatched junction bases: 8. The CDR3 extends over 15 amino acids. CDR1 MNHNS and CDR2 SASEGT come from the germline V gene.

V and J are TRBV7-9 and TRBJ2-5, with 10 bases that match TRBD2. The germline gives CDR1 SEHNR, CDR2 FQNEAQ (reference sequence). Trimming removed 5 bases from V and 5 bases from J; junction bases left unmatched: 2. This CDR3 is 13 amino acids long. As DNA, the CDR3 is TGTGCCAGCAGCGGGACTAGCGTGGAGACCCAGTACTTC. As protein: CASSGTSVETQYF. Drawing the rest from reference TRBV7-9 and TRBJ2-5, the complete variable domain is DTGVSQNPRHKITKRGQNVTFRCDPISEHNRLYWYRQTLGQGPEFLTYFQNEAQLEKSRLLSDRFSAERPKGSFSTLEIQRTEQGDSAMYLCASSGTSVETQYFGPGTRLLVL.

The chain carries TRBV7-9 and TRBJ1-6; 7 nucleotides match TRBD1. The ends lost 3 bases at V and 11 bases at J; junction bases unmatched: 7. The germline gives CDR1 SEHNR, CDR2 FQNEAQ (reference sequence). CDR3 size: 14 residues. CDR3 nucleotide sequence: TGTGCCAGCAGCTTTTTAGGGGGCAGGGCACCCCTCCACTTT. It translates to CASSFLGGRAPLHF.

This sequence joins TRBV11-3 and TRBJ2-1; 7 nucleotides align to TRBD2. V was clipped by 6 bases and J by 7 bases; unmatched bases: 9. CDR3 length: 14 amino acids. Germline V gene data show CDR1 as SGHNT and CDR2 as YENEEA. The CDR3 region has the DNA TGTGCCAGCAGTCCCAGTGGGGGGGGGAATGAGCAGTTCTTC. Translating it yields CASSPSGGGNEQFF.

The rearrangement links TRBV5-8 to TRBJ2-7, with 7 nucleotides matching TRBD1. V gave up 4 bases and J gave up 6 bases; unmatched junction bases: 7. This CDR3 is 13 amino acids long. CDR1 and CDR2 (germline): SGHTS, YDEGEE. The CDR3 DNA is TGTGCCAGCAGCCTACGACAGGGAACCGAGCAGTACTTC. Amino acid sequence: CASSLRQGTEQYF.

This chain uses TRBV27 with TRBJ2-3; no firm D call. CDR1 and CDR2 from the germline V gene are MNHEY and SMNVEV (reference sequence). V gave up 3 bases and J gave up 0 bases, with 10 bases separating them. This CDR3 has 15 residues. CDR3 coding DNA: TGTGCCAGCAGTTTGTTCAACTGGAGCACAGATACGCAGTATTTT. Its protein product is CASSLFNWSTDTQYF.

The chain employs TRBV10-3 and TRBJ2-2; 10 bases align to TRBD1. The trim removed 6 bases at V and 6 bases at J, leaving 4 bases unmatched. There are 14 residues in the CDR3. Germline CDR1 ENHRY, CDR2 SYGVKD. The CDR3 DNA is TGTGCCATCAGGGGGACAGGGGAAGCCGGGGAGCTGTTTTTT. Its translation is CAIRGTGEAGELFF.